Presented here are 8 T cell receptor beta chains from one specimen sequenced in a study of beta chain features in type 1 diabetes. Study results and caveats: For Type 1 diabetes patients, all four CD4+ subsets carried TCRB CDR3s that were moderately but significantly shorter.

Reverse transcribing all isolated RNA meant expressed TCRB transcripts were sequenced. Method: immunoSEQ multiplex PCR; TCRdb's copy keeps in-frame clones and lacks some. Of 250,000 to 300,000 clones detected, 24% appear once; the ten largest clones hold roughly 0.013%. For these receptors, no antigen is known. Sequenced: naive CD4+ T cells from blood. These receptors all come from a woman aged 25 to 39 with type 1 diabetes.

A few counts support this clone. This sequence joins TRBV2 and TRBJ2-7; TRBD1 matches at 8 bases. In germline, CDR1 is SNHLY, CDR2 FYNNEI. Trimming removed 6 bases from V and 2 bases from J; junction bases left unmatched: 9. This CDR3 has 15 amino acids. DNA of the CDR3: TGTGCCAGCAGGGCCCCCGGACAGGGTCCCTACGAGCAGTACTTC. As protein: CASRAPGQGPYEQYF.

The chain carries TRBV29-1 and TRBJ1-1, with D perhaps TRBD1 (6 bases). Trimming shortened V by 5 bases and J by 0 bases, and 10 bases separated the two germline ends. Germline CDR1 is SQVTM and CDR2 is ANQGSEA. This CDR3 spans 13 amino acids. Here the CDR3 reads CSVWSGVNTEAFF. In nucleotides, the CDR3 is TGCAGCGTTTGGTCAGGGGTGAACACTGAAGCTTTCTTT.

This clone was seen a handful of times. The chain combines TRBV29-1 with TRBJ1-2; 11 bases map to TRBD1. J gave up 4 bases and V 7 bases, and 2 bases lay outside the gene matches. This CDR3 has 12 amino acids. Germline V gene data show CDR1 as SQVTM and CDR2 as ANQGSEA. The CDR3 DNA is TGCAGCGGGGGACAGGGGGGCTATGGCTACACCTTC. The encoded protein is CSGGQGGYGYTF.

This clone has only a few counts. The chain uses TRBV5-1 and TRBJ2-7; 10 bases align to TRBD1. Trimming cost V 4 bases and J 2 bases; bases outside gene matches: 9. This CDR3 has 16 amino acids. Germline loops: CDR1 SGHRS, CDR2 YFSETQ. The CDR3 loop is CASSPLSGTGAYEQYF. CDR3 nucleotide sequence: TGCGCCAGCAGCCCTCTCTCCGGGACAGGGGCCTACGAGCAGTACTTC.

The sample holds a few counts of this clone. The rearrangement links TRBV20-1 to TRBJ1-2; no reliable D call. The CDR3 loop spans 11 amino acids. Trimming cost V 6 bases and J 4 bases, with 9 bases left between them. Germline lookup yields CDR1 DFQATT and CDR2 SNEGSKA (reference sequence). The CDR3 sequence: CSATTSYGYTF. CDR3 nucleotides: TGCAGTGCCACTACCAGCTATGGCTACACCTTC.

V and J are TRBV28 and TRBJ2-5; 7 bases match TRBD1. Germline CDR1 is MDHEN and CDR2 is SYDVKM. The CDR3 has 14 amino acids. The V and J ends lost 3 bases and 2 bases, in that order; junction bases with no gene match: 3. The CDR3 here is CASSFRDRQETQYF. The CDR3 nucleotides read TGTGCCAGCAGTTTTAGGGACAGACAAGAGACCCAGTACTTC.

This clone occurred a few times. The rearrangement uses TRBV28 and TRBJ2-3; D is unclear. This CDR3 contains 11 residues. Germline V gene data show CDR1 as MDHEN and CDR2 as SYDVKM. V shed 8 bases and J shed 0 bases, with 3 bases lying between them. Here the CDR3 reads CASLSTDTQYF. As DNA, the CDR3 is TGTGCCAGCTTAAGCACAGATACGCAGTATTTT.

This chain connects TRBV5-1 to TRBJ2-5, with D perhaps TRBD1 (5 bases). This CDR3 is built from 13 residues. V was pared by 0 bases and J by 4 bases, with 7 bases between. Germline V lookup: CDR1 SGHRS, CDR2 YFSETQ. This CDR3 reads CASSLARVETQYF. As DNA, the CDR3 is TGCGCCAGCAGCTTGGCCAGGGTAGAGACCCAGTACTTC. Filled out from reference TRBV5-1 and TRBJ2-5, the complete variable domain reads KAGVTQTPRYLIKTRGQQVTLSCSPISGHRSVSWYQQTPGQGLQFLFEYFSETQRNKGNFPGRFSGRQFSNSRSEMNVSTLELGDSALYLCASSLARVETQYFGPGTRLLVL.